The 14 T cell receptor beta chains listed next were all sequenced from one sample in a study of T cells expressing NK-cell markers. Each CDR3 protein gets one entry in TCRdb, which reprocessed the 5' RACE reads and gives no DNA. The sample totals 500,000 to 600,000 distinct CDR3 sequences. Sequences were obtained from blood T cells: a sorted CD56 or NKG2C T cell subset, CD4+ or CD8+ T cells, or bulk PBMC T cells (not recorded which). The receptors come from a man aged 18-30 years in good health.

V is TRBV12-3 or TRBV12-4 and J is TRBJ2-5; TCRdb names TRBD1, which stays unverified in the absence of DNA. This CDR3 is built from 18 residues. CDR3 residues: CASSFSCRRAIPKETQYF.

The chain joins TRBV7-8 to TRBJ1-6; TCRdb's D gene call, TRBD1, goes unchecked for lack of DNA. The CDR3 extends over 13 amino acids. Per germline, CDR1 SGHVS and CDR2 FQNEAQ. The CDR3 here is CASSFSRDQVSHF.

Here the CDR3 reads CASSQVGGYGYTF. The genes are TRBV4-1 and TRBJ1-2. Germline V CDR1 and CDR2: MGHRA, YSYEKL. This CDR3 comprises 13 residues.

This sequence joins TRBV7-2 and TRBJ1-2; the D call from TCRdb, TRBD1, cannot be confirmed without DNA. The CDR3 contains 15 residues. Germline CDR1 reads SGHTA; CDR2 reads FQGNSA. This CDR3 is CASSLGGGSYYGYTF.

V usage is TRBV24-1 and J usage is TRBJ2-1; the D call of TRBD1 rests on TCRdb alone, since no DNA is present to check it. CDR1 KGHDR and CDR2 SFDVKD come from the germline V gene. This CDR3 comprises 16 residues. The CDR3 sequence is CATSDPAGSGGNEQFF.

The chain has TRBV24-1 and TRBJ2-2. The CDR3 consists of 15 residues. Germline CDR1 KGHDR, CDR2 SFDVKD. The CDR3 sequence: CATSDLIASTGELFF.

This chain joins TRBV7-3 and TRBJ2-7; with no DNA, the TCRdb D assignment of TRBD1 cannot be verified. The CDR3 has 13 residues. Germline CDR1 reads SGHTA; CDR2 reads FQGTGA. CDR3 region: CASSILQGVEQYF.

The J gene is TRBJ2-5, the V gene TRBV20-1. This CDR3 contains 11 residues. CDR1 is DFQATT and CDR2 is SNEGSKA in the germline V gene (reference sequence). The CDR3 is CSAVKGETQYF.

The gene calls are TRBV27 and TRBJ2-3; without DNA, the TCRdb call of TRBD1 cannot be checked. Germline V gene data show CDR1 as MNHEY and CDR2 as SMNVEV (reference sequence). The CDR3 has 14 amino acids. CDR3: CASRRTRVADTQYF.

This chain links TRBV15 with TRBJ2-5; there is no DNA to check the TCRdb D call of TRBD1. This CDR3 is 15 amino acids long. Germline assignment: CDR1 LNHNV and CDR2 YYDKDF (reference sequence). The CDR3 here is CATSSWDSGKETQYF.

V is TRBV28 and J is TRBJ1-1. CDR1 is MDHEN and CDR2 is SYDVKM in the germline V gene. The CDR3 sequence is 14 residues long. The CDR3 loop reads CASIDGFENTEAFF.

The rearrangement uses TRBV6-2 or TRBV6-3 and TRBJ2-5; with no DNA, the TCRdb D assignment of TRBD1 cannot be verified. The CDR3 extends over 12 amino acids. Germline V gene data show CDR1 as MNHEY and CDR2 as SVGEGT. CDR3 loop: CASSGQGLAQYF.

The gene calls are TRBV6-1 and TRBJ2-1; TCRdb selects TRBD1, and the lack of DNA leaves this call unchecked. From germline, CDR1 is MNHNS and CDR2 SASEGT. The CDR3 runs 13 residues. CDR3 residues: CASIPGRGDEQFF.

The chain joins TRBV5-6 to TRBJ2-3; TCRdb designates TRBD2, a call that cannot be tested without DNA. This CDR3 has 16 residues. Germline V lookup: CDR1 SGHDT, CDR2 YYEEEE. CDR3 sequence: CASSRLLAGTTDTQYF.